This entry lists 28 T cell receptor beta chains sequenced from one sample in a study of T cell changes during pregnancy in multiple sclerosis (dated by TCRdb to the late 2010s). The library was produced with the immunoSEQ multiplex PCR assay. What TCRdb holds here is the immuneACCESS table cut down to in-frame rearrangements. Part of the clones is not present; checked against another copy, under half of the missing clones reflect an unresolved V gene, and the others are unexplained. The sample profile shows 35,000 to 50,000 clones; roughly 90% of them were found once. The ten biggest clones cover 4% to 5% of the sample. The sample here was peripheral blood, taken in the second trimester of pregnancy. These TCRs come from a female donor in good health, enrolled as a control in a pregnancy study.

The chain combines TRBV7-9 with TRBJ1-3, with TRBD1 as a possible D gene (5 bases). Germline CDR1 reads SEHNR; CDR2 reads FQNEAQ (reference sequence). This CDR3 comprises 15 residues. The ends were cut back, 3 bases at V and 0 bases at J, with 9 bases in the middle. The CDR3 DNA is TGTGCCAGCAGCTTGGGGGGGTCCTCTGGAAACACCATATATTTT. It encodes CASSLGGSSGNTIYF.

CDR3 region: CASSYSSDTGELFF. In DNA form, the CDR3 reads TGTGCCAGCAGTTACTCGTCGGACACCGGGGAGCTGTTTTTT. This chain joins TRBV6-6 and TRBJ2-2; no firm D call. The V end lost 0 bases, the J end lost 3 bases, and 5 bases lay between the germline ends. The germline gives CDR1 MNHNY, CDR2 SVGAGI (reference sequence). The CDR3 has 14 amino acids.

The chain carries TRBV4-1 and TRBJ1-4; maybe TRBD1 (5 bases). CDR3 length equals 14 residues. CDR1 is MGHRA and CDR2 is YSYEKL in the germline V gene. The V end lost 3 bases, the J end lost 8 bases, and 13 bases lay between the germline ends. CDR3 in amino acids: CASSQGRGDEKLFF. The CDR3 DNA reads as TGCGCCAGCAGCCAGGGACGCGGGGACGAAAAACTGTTTTTT.

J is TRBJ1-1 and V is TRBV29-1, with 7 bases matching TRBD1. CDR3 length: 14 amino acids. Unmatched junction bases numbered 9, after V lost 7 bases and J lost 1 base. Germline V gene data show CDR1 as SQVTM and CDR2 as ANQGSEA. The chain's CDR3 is CSATVQGSNTEAFF. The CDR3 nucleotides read TGCAGCGCGACCGTACAGGGGTCGAACACTGAAGCTTTCTTT. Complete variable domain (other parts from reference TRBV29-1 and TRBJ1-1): SAVISQKPSRDICQRGTSLTIQCQVDSQVTMMFWYRQQPGQSLTLIATANQGSEATYESGFVIDKFPISRPNLTFSTLTVSNMSPEDSSIYLCSATVQGSNTEAFFGQGTRLTVV.

In DNA, the CDR3 is TGTGCCAGCAGCTCTGGGGGGGGAAGGGCCAAAAACATTCAGTACTTC. Amino acid sequence: CASSSGGGRAKNIQYF. V gene TRBV7-9 combines with J gene TRBJ2-4, with 7 positions matching TRBD2. CDR1 is SEHNR and CDR2 is FQNEAQ in the germline V gene (reference sequence). This CDR3 is 16 amino acids long. V dropped 4 bases and J dropped 1; count of bases not matched to a gene: 7.

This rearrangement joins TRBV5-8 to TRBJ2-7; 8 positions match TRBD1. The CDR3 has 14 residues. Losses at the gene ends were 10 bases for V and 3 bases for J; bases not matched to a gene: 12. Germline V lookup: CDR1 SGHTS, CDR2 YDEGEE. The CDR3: CAGTGQDSIYEQYF. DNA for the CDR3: TGTGCCGGGACAGGACAGGACTCAATCTACGAGCAGTACTTC.

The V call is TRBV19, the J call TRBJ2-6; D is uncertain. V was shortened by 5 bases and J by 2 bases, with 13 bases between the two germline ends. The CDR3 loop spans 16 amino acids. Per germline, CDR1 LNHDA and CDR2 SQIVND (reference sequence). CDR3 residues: CASSPNLGAGANVLTF. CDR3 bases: TGTGCCAGTAGTCCCAATCTAGGCGCTGGGGCCAACGTCCTGACTTTC.

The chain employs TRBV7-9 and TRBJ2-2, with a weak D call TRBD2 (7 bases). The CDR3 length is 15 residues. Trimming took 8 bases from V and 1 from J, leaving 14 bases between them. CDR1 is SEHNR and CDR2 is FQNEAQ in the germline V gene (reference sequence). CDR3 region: CASEAGHLNTGELFF. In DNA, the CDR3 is TGTGCCAGCGAAGCGGGACACTTGAACACCGGGGAGCTGTTTTTT.

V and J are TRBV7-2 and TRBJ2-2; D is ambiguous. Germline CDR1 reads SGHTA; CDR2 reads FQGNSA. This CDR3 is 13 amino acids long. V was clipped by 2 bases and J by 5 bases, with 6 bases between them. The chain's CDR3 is CASSLLRTGELFF. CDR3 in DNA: TGTGCCAGCAGCTTACTGAGGACCGGGGAGCTGTTTTTT.

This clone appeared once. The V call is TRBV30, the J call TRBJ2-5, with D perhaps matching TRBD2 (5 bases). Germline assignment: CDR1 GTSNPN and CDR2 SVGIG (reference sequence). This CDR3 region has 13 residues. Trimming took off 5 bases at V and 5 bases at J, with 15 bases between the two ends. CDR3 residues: CAWARRERETQYF. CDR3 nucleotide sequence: TGTGCCTGGGCTAGAAGGGAGAGGGAGACCCAGTACTTC.

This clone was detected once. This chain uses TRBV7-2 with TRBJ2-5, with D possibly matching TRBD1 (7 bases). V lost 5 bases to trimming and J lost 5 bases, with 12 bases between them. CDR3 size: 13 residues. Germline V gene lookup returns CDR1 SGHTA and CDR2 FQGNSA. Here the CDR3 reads CASSQTGRETQYF. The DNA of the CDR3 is TGTGCCAGCAGCCAGACAGGGAGGGAGACCCAGTACTTC.

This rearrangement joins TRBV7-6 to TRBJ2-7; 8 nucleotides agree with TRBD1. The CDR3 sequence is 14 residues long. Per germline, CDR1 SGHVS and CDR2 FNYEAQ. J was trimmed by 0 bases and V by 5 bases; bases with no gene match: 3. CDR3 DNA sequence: TGTGCCAGCAGCGCCGGACAGGGCTCCTACGAGCAGTACTTC. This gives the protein CASSAGQGSYEQYF.

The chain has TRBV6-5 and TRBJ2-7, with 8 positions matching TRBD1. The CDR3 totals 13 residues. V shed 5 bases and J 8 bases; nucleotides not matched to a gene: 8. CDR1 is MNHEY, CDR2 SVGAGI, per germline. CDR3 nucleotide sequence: TGTGCCAGCAGTCCCGGACAGGGACGAAAGCAGTACTTC. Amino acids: CASSPGQGRKQYF.

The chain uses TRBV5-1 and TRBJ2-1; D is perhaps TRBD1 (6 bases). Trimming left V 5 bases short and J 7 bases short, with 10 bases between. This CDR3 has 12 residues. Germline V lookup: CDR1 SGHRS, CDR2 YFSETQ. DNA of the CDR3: TGCGCCAGCAGACAGGACAGTAATGAGCAGTTCTTC. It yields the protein CASRQDSNEQFF. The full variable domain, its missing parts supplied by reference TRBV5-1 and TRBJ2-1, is KAGVTQTPRYLIKTRGQQVTLSCSPISGHRSVSWYQQTPGQGLQFLFEYFSETQRNKGNFPGRFSGRQFSNSRSEMNVSTLELGDSALYLCASRQDSNEQFFGPGTRLTVL.

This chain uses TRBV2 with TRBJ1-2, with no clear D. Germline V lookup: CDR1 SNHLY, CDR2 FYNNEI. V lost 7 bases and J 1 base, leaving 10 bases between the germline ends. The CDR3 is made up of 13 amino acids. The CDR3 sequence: CASIPGINYGYTF. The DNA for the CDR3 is TGTGCCAGCATCCCAGGTATTAACTATGGCTACACCTTC.

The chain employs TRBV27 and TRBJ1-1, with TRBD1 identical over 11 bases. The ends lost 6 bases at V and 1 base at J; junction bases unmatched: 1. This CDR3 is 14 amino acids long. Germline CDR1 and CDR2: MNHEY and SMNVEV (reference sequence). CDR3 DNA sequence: TGTGCCAGCAGGGGGACAGGGGGGAACACTGAAGCTTTCTTT. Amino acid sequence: CASRGTGGNTEAFF.

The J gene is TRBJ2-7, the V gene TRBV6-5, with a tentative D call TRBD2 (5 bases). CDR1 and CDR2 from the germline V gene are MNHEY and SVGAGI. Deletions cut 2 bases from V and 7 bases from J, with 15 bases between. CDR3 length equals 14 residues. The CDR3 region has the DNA TGTGCCAGCAGTTACCCTACTAGGTCTGGAGAGCAGTACTTC. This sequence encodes CASSYPTRSGEQYF.

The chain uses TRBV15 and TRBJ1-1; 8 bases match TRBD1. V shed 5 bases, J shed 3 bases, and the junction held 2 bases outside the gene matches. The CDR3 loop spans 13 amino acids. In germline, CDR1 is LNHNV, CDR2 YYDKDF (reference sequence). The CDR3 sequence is CATSWTGYTEAFF. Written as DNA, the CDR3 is TGTGCCACCAGCTGGACAGGGTACACTGAAGCTTTCTTT.

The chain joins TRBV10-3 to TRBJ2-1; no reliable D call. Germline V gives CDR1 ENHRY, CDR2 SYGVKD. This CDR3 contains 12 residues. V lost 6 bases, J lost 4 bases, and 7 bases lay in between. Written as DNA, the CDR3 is TGTGCCATCAGGGCCGAATACAATGAGCAGTTCTTC. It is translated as CAIRAEYNEQFF.

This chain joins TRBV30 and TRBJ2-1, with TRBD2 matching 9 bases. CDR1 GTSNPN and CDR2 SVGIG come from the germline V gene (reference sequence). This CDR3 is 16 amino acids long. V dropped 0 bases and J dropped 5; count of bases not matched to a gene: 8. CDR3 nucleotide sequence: TGTGCCTGGAGTGTACGGGGCGGGAGGGCCAACAATGAGCAGTTCTTC. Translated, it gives CAWSVRGGRANNEQFF.

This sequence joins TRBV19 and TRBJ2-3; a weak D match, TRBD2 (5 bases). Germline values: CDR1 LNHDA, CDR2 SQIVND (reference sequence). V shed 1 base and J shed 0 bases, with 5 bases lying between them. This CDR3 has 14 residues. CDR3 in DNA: TGTGCCAGTAGTATAGGGACTAGCACAGATACGCAGTATTTT. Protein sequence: CASSIGTSTDTQYF.

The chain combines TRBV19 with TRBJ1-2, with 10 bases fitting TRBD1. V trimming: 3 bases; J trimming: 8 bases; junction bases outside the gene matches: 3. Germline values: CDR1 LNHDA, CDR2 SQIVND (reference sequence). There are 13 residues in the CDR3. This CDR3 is CASSIDRGPGYTF. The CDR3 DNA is TGTGCCAGTAGTATTGACAGGGGGCCGGGCTACACCTTC.

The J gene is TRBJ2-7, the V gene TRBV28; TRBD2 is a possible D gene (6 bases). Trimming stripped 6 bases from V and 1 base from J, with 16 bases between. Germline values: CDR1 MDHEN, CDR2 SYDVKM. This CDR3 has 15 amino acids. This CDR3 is CASSLQGGSSYEQYF. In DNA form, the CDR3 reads TGTGCCAGCAGCCTGCAGGGAGGTAGTTCCTACGAGCAGTACTTC.

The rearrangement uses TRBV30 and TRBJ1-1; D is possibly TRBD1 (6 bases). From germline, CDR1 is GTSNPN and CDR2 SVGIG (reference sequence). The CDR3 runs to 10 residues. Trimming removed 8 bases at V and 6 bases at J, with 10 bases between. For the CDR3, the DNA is TGTGCCGGAGGACAGCCTGAAGCTTTCTTT. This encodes CAGGQPEAFF.

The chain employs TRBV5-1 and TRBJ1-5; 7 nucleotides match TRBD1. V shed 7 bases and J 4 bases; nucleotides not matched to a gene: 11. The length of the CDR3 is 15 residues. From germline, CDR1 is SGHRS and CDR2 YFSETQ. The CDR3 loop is CASDDRERDNQPQHF. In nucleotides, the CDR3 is TGCGCCAGCGATGACAGGGAGAGGGATAATCAGCCCCAGCATTTT.

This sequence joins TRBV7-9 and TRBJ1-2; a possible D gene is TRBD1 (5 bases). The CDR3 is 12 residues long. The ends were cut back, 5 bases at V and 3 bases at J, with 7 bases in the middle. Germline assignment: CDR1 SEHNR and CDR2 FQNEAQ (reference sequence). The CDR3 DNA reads TGTGCCAGCAGCGTGACAGACTATGGCTACACCTTC. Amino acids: CASSVTDYGYTF.

The chain's CDR3 is CASSLIDQVNEQFF. The CDR3 DNA follows: TGTGCCAGCAGCCTGATCGACCAGGTCAATGAGCAGTTCTTC. The rearrangement links TRBV5-4 to TRBJ2-1; no reliable D call. Trimming stripped 4 bases from V and 6 bases from J, with 14 bases between. The CDR3 is 14 residues long. Germline V gene data show CDR1 as SGHNT and CDR2 as YYREEE (reference sequence).

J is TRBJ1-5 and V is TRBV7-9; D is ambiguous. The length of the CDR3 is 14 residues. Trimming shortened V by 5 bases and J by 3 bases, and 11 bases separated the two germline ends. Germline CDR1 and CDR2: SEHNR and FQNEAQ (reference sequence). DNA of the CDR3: TGTGCCAGCAGCCCACCGGGGTTCAATCAGCCCCAGCATTTT. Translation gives CASSPPGFNQPQHF.